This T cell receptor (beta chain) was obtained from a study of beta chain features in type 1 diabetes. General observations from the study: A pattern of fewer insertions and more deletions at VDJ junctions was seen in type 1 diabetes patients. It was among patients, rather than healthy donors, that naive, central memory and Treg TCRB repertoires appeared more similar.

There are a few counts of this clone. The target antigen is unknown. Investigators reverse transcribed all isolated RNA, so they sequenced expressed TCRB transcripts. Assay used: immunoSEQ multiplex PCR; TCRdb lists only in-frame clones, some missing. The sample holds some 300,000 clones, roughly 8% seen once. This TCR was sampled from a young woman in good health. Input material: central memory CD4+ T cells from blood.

In nucleotides, the CDR3 is TGTGCCAGCAGCACAACCGGGACAGGGCATGGCTACACCTTC. Translated: CASSTTGTGHGYTF. This chain links TRBV9 with TRBJ1-2, with 9 bases lining up with TRBD1. In germline, CDR1 is SGDLS, CDR2 YYNGEE. This CDR3 spans 14 amino acids. The junction had 7 bases not matched to a gene; V was cut back by 4 bases and J by 6 bases. The whole variable domain, remainder taken from reference TRBV9 and TRBJ1-2, is DSGVTQTPKHLITATGQRVTLRCSPRSGDLSVYWYQQSLDQGLQFLIQYYNGEERAKGNILERFSAQQFPDLHSELNLSSLELGDSALYFCASSTTGTGHGYTFGSGTRLTVV.